The 19 T cell receptor beta chains below come from one sample, sequenced in a study of liver allograft versus peripheral blood T cells. Study-wide background: Recipients' peripheral blood T cell receptor repertoires were compared with those in transplanted livers.

TCRdb reprocessed the reads via MiXCR and lists one record per CDR3 protein. The profile shows roughly 9,000 distinct CDR3 sequences, approximately 15% of them singletons. The source is a human patient who had a liver transplant. The graft donor may have contributed some T cells.

This clonotype ranks as medium-sized (0.01 to 0.1%). The chain joins TRBV7-2 to TRBJ2-7; 8 bases agree with TRBD1. This CDR3 is built from 14 residues. The germline V gene has CDR1 SGHTA and CDR2 FQGNSA. With 5 bases clipped from V and 2 bases from J, the junction kept 5 bases outside the gene matches. The CDR3 DNA is TGTGCCAGCAGCGGGGGACAGGTACCCTACGAGCAGTACTTC. It specifies CASSGGQVPYEQYF.

This clonotype is medium-sized. The chain couples TRBV7-2 to TRBJ1-3; possible D gene TRBD1, 5 bases. The CDR3 runs 16 residues. The germline V and J ends were trimmed by 1 base and 0 bases, with 10 bases remaining between them. Per germline, CDR1 SGHTA and CDR2 FQGNSA. CDR3 in DNA: TGTGCCAGCAGCTTAGTGGGGGGATCCTCTGGAAACACCATATATTTT. Encoded protein: CASSLVGGSSGNTIYF.

V usage is TRBV4-2 and J usage is TRBJ1-3; tentative D call: TRBD1 (6 bases). V lost 1 base to trimming and J lost 0 bases, with 16 bases between them. CDR1 is LGHNA, CDR2 YNFKEQ, per germline. CDR3 length: 18 amino acids. The CDR3 loop is CASSQGQVNPFSGNTIYF. Written as DNA, the CDR3 is TGTGCCAGCAGCCAAGGACAGGTTAACCCCTTCTCTGGAAACACCATATATTTT.

This clonotype is medium-sized. The J gene is TRBJ2-3, the V gene TRBV10-3, with TRBD2 matching 9 bases. The CDR3 contains 16 residues. CDR1 is ENHRY and CDR2 is SYGVKD in the germline V gene. Trimming removed 2 bases from V and 6 bases from J; junction bases left unmatched: 9. The CDR3 is CAISEMNSGGRDTQYF. The DNA of the CDR3 is TGTGCCATCAGTGAGATGAATAGCGGGGGTCGGGATACGCAGTATTTT.

By share, this clonotype ranks as medium-sized (0.01 to 0.1%). This chain joins TRBV19 and TRBJ2-7, with D possibly matching TRBD1 (6 bases). CDR1 and CDR2 from the germline V gene are LNHDA and SQIVND (reference sequence). V lost 6 bases to trimming and J lost 4 bases, with 25 bases between them. The CDR3 loop spans 17 amino acids. The CDR3 DNA reads TGTGCCAGTAGCAATCAAGTCGTGGGGGCTTCACCTTACGAGCAGTACTTC. Translated: CASSNQVVGASPYEQYF.

This clonotype was detected ten times or more. V usage is TRBV27 and J usage is TRBJ1-1; D is perhaps TRBD1 (6 bases). Trimming took 5 bases from V and 5 from J, leaving 15 bases between them. Per the germline V gene, CDR1 is MNHEY and CDR2 is SMNVEV (reference sequence). This CDR3 has 14 amino acids. The CDR3 coding sequence is TGTGCCAGCAGTCAACTCCCTAGGGGGACTGAAGCTTTCTTT. Its translation is CASSQLPRGTEAFF.

This clonotype has more than one count but fewer than ten. The genes are TRBV6-9 and TRBJ1-1, with D tentatively TRBD1 (5 bases). V gave up 8 bases and J gave up 5 bases, with 15 bases separating them. Germline V gene lookup returns CDR1 MNHGY and CDR2 SVAAGI. The CDR3 is 13 amino acids. The CDR3 spells CASALGGGTEAFF. The CDR3 DNA reads as TGTGCCAGCGCCCTGGGGGGGGGGACTGAAGCTTTCTTT.

This sequence joins TRBV5-5 and TRBJ1-5; D remains unclear. Deletions cut 5 bases from V and 0 bases from J, with 9 bases between. This CDR3 comprises 14 residues. The germline gives CDR1 SGHKS, CDR2 YYEKEE (reference sequence). CDR3 sequence reads: CASSPIYSNQPQHF. CDR3 coding DNA: TGTGCCAGCAGTCCGATATATAGCAATCAGCCCCAGCATTTT.

Sample share makes this clonotype medium-sized. The chain links TRBV6-1 to TRBJ2-2; tentatively, D is TRBD1 (5 bases). The length of the CDR3 is 14 residues. Germline V gene sequence: CDR1 MNHNS, CDR2 SASEGT. Between the trimmed V and J ends, which lost 4 bases and 5 bases, there was a span of 11 bases. The CDR3: CASSVRGGTGELFF. Here the CDR3 DNA reads TGTGCCAGCAGTGTAAGGGGTGGTACCGGGGAGCTGTTTTTT.

This clonotype is labeled medium-sized. The chain carries TRBV19 and TRBJ1-3; 8 bases fit TRBD1. With 7 bases clipped from V and 1 base from J, the junction kept 12 bases outside the gene matches. This CDR3 spans 17 amino acids. Germline V CDR1 and CDR2: LNHDA, SQIVND (reference sequence). CDR3 sequence: CASNPSRDRSSGNTIYF. In DNA, the CDR3 is TGTGCCAGTAACCCTTCCCGGGACAGGTCGTCTGGAAACACCATATATTTT. Full variable domain (remainder filled in from reference TRBV19 and TRBJ1-3): DGGITQSPKYLFRKEGQNVTLSCEQNLNHDAMYWYRQDPGQGLRLIYYSQIVNDFQKGDIAEGYSVSREKKESFPLTVTSAQKNPTAFYLCASNPSRDRSSGNTIYFGEGSWLTVV.

By sample share, this clonotype is medium-sized. The rearrangement uses TRBV19 and TRBJ1-2; D perhaps matches TRBD1 (6 bases). This CDR3 region has 12 residues. CDR1 and CDR2 from the germline V gene are LNHDA and SQIVND (reference sequence). V shed 7 bases and J shed 1 base, with 7 bases lying between them. The CDR3 nucleotides read TGTGCCAGTAAGGGGGGTAACTATGGCTACACCTTC. This gives the protein CASKGGNYGYTF.

In this sample, this clonotype turned up once. A far larger clone is just one base off, so this is likely a read error. This chain links TRBV10-3 with TRBJ1-2, with a possible D match to TRBD1 (5 bases). Trimming left V 3 bases short and J 3 bases short, with 8 bases between. The CDR3 length is 13 residues. Germline CDR1 is ENHRY and CDR2 is SYGVKD. The CDR3 spells CAISEKGYYGYTF. The CDR3 nucleotides read TGTGCCATCAGTGAAAAGGGGTACTATGGCTACACCTTC.

This clonotype is labeled as medium-sized (0.01 to 0.1%). CDR3 sequence reads: CASSSTDQPQHF. The DNA for the CDR3 is TGTGCCAGCAGTTCGACAGATCAGCCCCAGCATTTT. This chain links TRBV28 with TRBJ1-5, with TRBD1 as a possible D gene (5 bases). The germline V gene encodes CDR1 MDHEN and CDR2 SYDVKM. Trimming left V 4 bases short and J 5 bases short, with 6 bases between. The CDR3 is 12 amino acids.

The chain uses TRBV9 and TRBJ1-2; D is unresolved. The V gene lost 0 bases and the J gene lost 7 bases, with 10 bases spanning the gap. CDR1 is SGDLS and CDR2 is YYNGEE in the germline V gene. This CDR3 contains 13 residues. As DNA, the CDR3 is TGTGCCAGCAGCGTAGCGTCCTCCTCTGGCTACACCTTC. Translating gives CASSVASSSGYTF.

The chain recombines TRBV12-3 or TRBV12-4 with TRBJ1-5; the match to TRBD1 covers 7 bases. CDR3 size: 13 residues. After removal of 5 bases from V and 7 bases from J, the junction contained 5 bases not matched to a gene. The CDR3 nucleotides read TGTGCCAGCAGTATACAGGGGAGGCAGCCCCAGCATTTT. Translated: CASSIQGRQPQHF.

The chain combines TRBV12-3 or TRBV12-4 with TRBJ2-2; a possible D gene is TRBD2 (5 bases). V shed 6 bases and J shed 2 bases, with 10 bases lying between them. The CDR3 extends over 14 amino acids. DNA of the CDR3: TGTGCCAGCAGAGGACTCCCTAACACCGGGGAGCTGTTTTTT. As protein: CASRGLPNTGELFF.

Within the sample, this clonotype is medium-sized. The genes are TRBV5-6 and TRBJ1-3; possible D gene TRBD1, 6 bases. The CDR3 runs 14 residues. V was cut by 5 bases and J by 0 bases, with 9 bases left in between. CDR1 and CDR2 (germline): SGHDT, YYEEEE. The CDR3 DNA reads as TGTGCCAGCAGAGGGGGGGGCTCTGGAAACACCATATATTTT. Translating gives CASRGGGSGNTIYF. Full variable domain (missing parts from reference TRBV5-6 and TRBJ1-3): DAGVTQSPTHLIKTRGQQVTLRCSPKSGHDTVSWYQQALGQGPQFIFQYYEEEERQRGNFPDRFSGHQFPNYSSELNVNALLLGDSALYLCASRGGGSGNTIYFGEGSWLTVV.

This clonotype occurred a few times. The genes are TRBV20-1 and TRBJ2-7, with TRBD1 identical over 8 bases. The CDR3 contains 11 residues. V shed 5 bases, J shed 5 bases, and the junction held 2 bases outside the gene matches. The V gene's germline CDR1 is DFQATT and CDR2 SNEGSKA (reference sequence). CDR3 sequence reads: CSAGQGNEQYF. For the CDR3, the DNA is TGCAGTGCTGGACAGGGAAACGAGCAGTACTTC.

The V and J genes are TRBV27 and TRBJ2-7; D is possibly TRBD1 (5 bases). V gave up 6 bases and J gave up 7 bases, with 16 bases separating them. The CDR3 length is 13 residues. Germline V gene lookup returns CDR1 MNHEY and CDR2 SMNVEV (reference sequence). The CDR3 region is CASREKGKQEQYF. The CDR3, as DNA: TGTGCCAGCAGAGAAAAGGGGAAGCAGGAGCAGTACTTC.